Detailed here is one TCR beta chain. Other DNA sequences within the sample encode an identical CDR3. The V end lost 5 bases, the J end lost 10 bases, and 15 bases lay between the germline ends. The CDR3 is made up of 14 amino acids. Germline lookup yields CDR1 SGHTA and CDR2 FQGNSA. This record comes from a study of graft-versus-host responses after intestinal transplantation. Clones were sequenced by immunoSEQ multiplex PCR, and TCRdb holds only the in-frame ones, with some missing. The data hold just under 100,000 clones, with 80% to 95% observed a single time. The source material was PBMCs, sampled roughly 68 weeks after intestinal transplant. The TCR was taken from a human patient who received an intestinal transplant, so some T cells may come from the graft donor. The rearrangement joins TRBV7-2 to TRBJ1-6, with D hard to call. CDR3 amino acids: CASSHRDIGSPLHF. As DNA, the CDR3 is TGTGCCAGCAGCCATAGAGACATTGGATCACCCCTCCACTTT. The whole variable domain, filled in from reference TRBV7-2 and TRBJ1-6, reads GAGVSQSPSNKVTEKGKDVELRCDPISGHTALYWYRQSLGQGLEFLIYFQGNSAPDKSGLPSDRFSAERTGGSVSTLTIQRTQQEDSAVYLCASSHRDIGSPLHFGNGTRLTVT.